This T cell receptor beta chain was identified in a study of graft-versus-host responses after intestinal transplantation. Looking at the study overall: Recipients had transplants, and these were multivisceral, liver-intestinal, or isolated intestinal. Anti-thymocyte globulin induction preceded two to four years of tacrolimus and steroid maintenance in all recipients. Points from the study as a whole: The study found high graft-versus-host to host-versus-graft clonal ratios in allografts of patients with graft-donor T cell macrochimerism. GvH clones turned up in recipient marrow; some had shown up first in ileum or blood.

On this clone itself: Antigen specificity is unknown.

V was pared by 5 bases and J by 1 base, with 5 bases of the junction left unmatched. Germline V gene data show CDR1 as SGHTA and CDR2 as FQGNSA. The CDR3 consists of 15 residues. TCRdb's copy holds only in-frame clones and misses some; the assay was immunoSEQ multiplex PCR. The data show about 130,000 clones, about nine tenths seen once. V gene TRBV7-2 combines with J gene TRBJ2-1; 7 positions agree with TRBD1. The TCR sequence derives from a human donor who received an intestinal transplant. Source: unstimulated CD4+ T cells sorted from spleen or lymph node cells, taken before intestinal transplant. CDR3 region: CASSETGDSYNEQFF. In nucleotides, the CDR3 is TGTGCCAGCAGCGAAACAGGGGATTCCTACAATGAGCAGTTCTTC.